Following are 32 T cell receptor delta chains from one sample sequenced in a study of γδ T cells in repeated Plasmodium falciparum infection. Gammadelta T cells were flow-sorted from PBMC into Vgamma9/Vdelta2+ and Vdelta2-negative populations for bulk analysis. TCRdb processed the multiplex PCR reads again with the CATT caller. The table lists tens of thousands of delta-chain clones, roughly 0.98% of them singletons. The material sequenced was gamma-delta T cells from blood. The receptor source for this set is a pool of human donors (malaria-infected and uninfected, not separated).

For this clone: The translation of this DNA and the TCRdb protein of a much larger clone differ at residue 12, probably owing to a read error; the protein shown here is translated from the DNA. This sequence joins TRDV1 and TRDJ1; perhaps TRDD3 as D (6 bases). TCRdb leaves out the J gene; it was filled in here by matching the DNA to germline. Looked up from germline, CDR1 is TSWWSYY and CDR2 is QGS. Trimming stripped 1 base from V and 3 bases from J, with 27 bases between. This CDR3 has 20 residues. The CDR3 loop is CALGEQRGSPRRDKADKLIF. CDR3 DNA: TGTGCTCTTGGGGAACAAAGGGGCTCCCCACGACGGGATAAAGCCGATAAACTCATCTTT.

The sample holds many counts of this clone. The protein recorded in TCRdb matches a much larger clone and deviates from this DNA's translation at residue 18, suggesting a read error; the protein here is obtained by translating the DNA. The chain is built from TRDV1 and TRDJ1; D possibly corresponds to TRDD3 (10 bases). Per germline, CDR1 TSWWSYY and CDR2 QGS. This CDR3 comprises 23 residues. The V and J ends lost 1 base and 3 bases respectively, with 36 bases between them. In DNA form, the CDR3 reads TGTGCTCTTGGGGAACATTGTTGTAGGCCTTCCTACTCCTACGGGGGATACGCCGATAAACTCATCTTT. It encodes CALGEHCCRPSYSYGGYADKLIF.

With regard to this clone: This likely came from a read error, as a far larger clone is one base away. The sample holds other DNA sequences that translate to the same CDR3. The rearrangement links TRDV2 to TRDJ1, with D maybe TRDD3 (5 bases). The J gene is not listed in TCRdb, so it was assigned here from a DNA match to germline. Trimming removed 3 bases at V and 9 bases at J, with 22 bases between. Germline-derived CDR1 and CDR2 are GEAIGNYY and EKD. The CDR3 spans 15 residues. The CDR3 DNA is TGTGCCTGTGACCCCGTAGGTGGGGACGGGGGCGAACTCATCTTT. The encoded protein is CACDPVGGDGGELIF.

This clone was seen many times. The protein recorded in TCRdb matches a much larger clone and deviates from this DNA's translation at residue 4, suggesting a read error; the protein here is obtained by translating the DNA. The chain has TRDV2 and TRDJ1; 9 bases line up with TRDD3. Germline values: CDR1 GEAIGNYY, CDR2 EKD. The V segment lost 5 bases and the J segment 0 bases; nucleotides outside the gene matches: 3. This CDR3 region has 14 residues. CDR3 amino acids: CACGPGGYTDKLIF. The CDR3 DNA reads TGTGCCTGTGGCCCTGGGGGATACACCGATAAACTCATCTTT.

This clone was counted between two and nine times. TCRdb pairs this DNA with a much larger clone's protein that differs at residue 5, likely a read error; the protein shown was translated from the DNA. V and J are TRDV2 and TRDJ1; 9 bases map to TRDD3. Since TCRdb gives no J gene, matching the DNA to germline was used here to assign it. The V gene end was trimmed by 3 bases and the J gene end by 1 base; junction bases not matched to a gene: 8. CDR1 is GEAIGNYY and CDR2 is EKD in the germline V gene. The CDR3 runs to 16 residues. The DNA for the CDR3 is TGTGCCTGTGACGAGATGGGGGATAGCTCCACCGATAAACTCATCTTT. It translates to CACDEMGDSSTDKLIF.

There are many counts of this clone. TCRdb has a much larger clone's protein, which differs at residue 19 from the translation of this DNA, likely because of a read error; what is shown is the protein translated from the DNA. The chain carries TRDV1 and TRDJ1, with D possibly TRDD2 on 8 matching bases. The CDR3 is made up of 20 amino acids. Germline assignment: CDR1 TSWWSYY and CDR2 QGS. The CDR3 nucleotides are TGTGCTCTTGGGACTGATCTTCCTACTTTTACTGGGGTTGCCACCGCAGGACTCACCTTT. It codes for CALGTDLPTFTGVATAGLTF.

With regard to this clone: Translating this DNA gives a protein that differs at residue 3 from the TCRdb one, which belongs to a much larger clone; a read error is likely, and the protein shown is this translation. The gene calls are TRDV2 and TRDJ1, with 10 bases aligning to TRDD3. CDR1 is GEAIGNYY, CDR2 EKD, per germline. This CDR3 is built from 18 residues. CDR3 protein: CAYDKGDTATSQTDKLIF. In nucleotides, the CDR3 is TGTGCCTATGACAAGGGGGATACGGCCACATCGCAGACCGATAAACTCATCTTT.

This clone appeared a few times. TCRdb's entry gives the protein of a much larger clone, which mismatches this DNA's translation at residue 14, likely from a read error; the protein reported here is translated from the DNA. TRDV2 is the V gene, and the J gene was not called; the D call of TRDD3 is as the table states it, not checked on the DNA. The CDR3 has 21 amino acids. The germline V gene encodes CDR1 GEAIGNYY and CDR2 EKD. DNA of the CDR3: TGTGCCTGTGACACCGACAACTGGGGGATACGCGTCTTATCAATCACACCCCCTCGGATCTTT. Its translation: CACDTDNWGIRVLSITPPRIF.

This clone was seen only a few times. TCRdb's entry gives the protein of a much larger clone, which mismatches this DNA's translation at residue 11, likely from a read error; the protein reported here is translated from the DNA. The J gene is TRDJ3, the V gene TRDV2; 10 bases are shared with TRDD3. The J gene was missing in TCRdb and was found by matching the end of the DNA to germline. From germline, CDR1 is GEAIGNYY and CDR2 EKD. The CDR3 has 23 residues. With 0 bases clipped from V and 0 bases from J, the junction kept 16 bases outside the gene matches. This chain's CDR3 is CACDTILGDPDQESSWDTRQMFF. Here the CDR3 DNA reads TGTGCCTGTGACACCATACTGGGGGATCCTGATCAAGAGAGCTCCTGGGACACCCGACAGATGTTTTTC.

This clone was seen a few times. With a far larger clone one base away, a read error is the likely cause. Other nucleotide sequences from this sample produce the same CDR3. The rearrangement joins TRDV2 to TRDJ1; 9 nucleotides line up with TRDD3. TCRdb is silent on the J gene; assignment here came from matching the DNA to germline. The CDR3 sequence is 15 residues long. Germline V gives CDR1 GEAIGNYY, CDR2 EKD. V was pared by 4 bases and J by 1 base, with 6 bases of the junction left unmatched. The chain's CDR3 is CACDAGDTSTDKLIF. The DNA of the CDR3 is TGTGCCTGTGATGCGGGGGATACTTCCACCGATAAACTCATCTTT.

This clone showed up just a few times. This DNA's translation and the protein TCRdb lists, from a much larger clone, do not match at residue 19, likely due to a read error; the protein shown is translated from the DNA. The CDR3: CALGELRLTFWGKTSYTDTLIF. DNA of the CDR3: TGTGCTCTTGGGGAACTAAGACTGACCTTCTGGGGGAAAACTAGCTACACCGATACACTCATCTTT. This chain uses TRDV1 with TRDJ1; 8 bases match TRDD3. In germline, CDR1 is TSWWSYY, CDR2 QGS. The CDR3 length is 22 residues.

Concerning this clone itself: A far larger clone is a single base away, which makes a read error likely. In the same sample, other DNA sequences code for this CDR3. The CDR3 DNA is TGTGCTTGTGACGCCATTAATACTGGGGGCCTGTACACCGATAAACTCATCTTT. The encoded protein is CACDAINTGGLYTDKLIF. J is TRDJ1 and V is TRDV2; 8 bases match TRDD3. Germline-derived CDR1 and CDR2 are GEAIGNYY and EKD. The CDR3 loop spans 18 amino acids.

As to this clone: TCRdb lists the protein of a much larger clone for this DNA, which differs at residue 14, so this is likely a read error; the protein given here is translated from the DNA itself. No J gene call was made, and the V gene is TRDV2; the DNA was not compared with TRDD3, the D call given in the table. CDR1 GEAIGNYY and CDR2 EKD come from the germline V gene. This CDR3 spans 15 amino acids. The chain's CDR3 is CACDPLPGGSDKLTF. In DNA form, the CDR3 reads TGTGCCTGTGACCCTCTTCCTGGGGGGTCCGATAAACTCACCTTT.

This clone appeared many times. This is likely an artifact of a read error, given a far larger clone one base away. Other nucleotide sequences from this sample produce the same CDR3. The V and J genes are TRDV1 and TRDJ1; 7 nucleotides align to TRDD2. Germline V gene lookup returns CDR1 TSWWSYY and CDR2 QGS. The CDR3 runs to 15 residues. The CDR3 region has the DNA TGCGCTCTTGGGGCTGCCTTCCTGTTTCAGGGAAAACTCATCTTT. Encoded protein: CALGAAFLFQGKLIF.

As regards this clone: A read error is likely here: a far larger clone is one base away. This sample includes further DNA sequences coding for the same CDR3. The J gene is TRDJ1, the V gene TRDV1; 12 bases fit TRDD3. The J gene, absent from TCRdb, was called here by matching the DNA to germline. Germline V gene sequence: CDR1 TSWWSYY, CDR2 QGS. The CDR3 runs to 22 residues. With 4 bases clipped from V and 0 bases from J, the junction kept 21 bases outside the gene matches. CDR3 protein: CALGAFLYEQLGDTRNTDKLIF. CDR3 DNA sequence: TGTGCTCTTGGGGCCTTTCTCTATGAACAGCTGGGGGATACGCGTAACACCGATAAACTCATCTTT.

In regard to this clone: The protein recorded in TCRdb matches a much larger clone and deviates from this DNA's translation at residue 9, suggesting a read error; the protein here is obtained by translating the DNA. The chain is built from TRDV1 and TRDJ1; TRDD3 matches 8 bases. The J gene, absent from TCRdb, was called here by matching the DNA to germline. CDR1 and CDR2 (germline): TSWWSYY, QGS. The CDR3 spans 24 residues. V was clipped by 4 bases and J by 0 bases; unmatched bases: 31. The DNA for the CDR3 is TGTGCTCTTGGGGCCCATCTCCGGGCTTCGAAACTCTGGGGGAGGGGGAAGTACACCGATAAACTCATCTTT. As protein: CALGAHLRASKLWGRGKYTDKLIF.

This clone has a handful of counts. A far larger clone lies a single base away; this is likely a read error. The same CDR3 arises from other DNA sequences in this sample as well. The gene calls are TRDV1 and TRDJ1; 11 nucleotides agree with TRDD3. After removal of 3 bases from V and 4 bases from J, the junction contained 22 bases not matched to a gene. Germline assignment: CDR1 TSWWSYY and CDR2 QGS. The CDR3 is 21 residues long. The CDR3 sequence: CALGEYRPNYGGYEGFDKLIF. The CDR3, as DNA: TGTGCTCTTGGGGAGTACCGTCCGAACTATGGGGGATACGAGGGGTTCGATAAACTCATCTTT.

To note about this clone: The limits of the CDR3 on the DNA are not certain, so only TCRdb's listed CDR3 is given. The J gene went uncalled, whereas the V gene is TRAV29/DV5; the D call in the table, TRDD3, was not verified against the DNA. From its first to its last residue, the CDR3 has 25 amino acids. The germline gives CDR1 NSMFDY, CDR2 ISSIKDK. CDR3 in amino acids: CSVLLCSKIFLPEGGIRPYTDKLIF.

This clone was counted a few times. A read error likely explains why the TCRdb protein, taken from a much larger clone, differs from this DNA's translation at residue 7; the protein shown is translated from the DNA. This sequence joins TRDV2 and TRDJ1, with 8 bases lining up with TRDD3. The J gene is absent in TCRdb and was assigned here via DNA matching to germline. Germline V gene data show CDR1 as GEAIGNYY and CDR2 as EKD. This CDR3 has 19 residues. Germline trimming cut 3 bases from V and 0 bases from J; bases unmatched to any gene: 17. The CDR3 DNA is TGTGCCTGTGACTCTGACGCTTCTGGGGGACCGGTGTACACCGATAAACTCATCTTT. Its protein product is CACDSDASGGPVYTDKLIF.

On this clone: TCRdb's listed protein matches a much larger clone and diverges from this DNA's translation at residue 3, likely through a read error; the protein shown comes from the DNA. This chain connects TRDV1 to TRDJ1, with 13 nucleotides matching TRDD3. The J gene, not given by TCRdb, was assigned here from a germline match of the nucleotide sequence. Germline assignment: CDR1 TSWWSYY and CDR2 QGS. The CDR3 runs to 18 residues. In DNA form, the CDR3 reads TGTGCTCCTGGGGAATCAAATAAACTGGGGGATACGTCCGATAAACTCATCTTT. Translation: CAPGESNKLGDTSDKLIF.

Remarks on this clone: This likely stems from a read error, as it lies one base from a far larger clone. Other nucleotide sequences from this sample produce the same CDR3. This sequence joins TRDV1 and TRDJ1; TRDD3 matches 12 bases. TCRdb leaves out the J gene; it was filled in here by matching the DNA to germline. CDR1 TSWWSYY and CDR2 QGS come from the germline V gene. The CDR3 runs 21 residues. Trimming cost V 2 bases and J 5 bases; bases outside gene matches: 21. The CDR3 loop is CALGEFTAVLGDTVVMDKLIF. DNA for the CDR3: TGTGCTCTTGGGGAATTTACGGCGGTACTGGGGGATACTGTCGTCATGGATAAACTCATCTTT.

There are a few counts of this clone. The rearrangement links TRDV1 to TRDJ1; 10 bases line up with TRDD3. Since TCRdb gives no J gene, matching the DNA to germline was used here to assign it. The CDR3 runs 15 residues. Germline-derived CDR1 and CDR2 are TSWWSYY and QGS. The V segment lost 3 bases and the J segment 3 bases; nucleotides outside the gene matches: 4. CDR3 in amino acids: CALGDNWGIPDKLIF. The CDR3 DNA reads TGTGCTCTTGGGGATAACTGGGGGATCCCCGATAAACTCATCTTT.

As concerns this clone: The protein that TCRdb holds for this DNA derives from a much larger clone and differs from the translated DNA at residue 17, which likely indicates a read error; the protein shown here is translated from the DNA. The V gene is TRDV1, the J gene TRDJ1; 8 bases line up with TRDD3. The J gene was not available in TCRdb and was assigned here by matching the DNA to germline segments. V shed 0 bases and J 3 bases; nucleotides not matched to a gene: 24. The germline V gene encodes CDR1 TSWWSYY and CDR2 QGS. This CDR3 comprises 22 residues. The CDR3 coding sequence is TGTGCTCTTGGGGAACTAAGACTGACCTTCTGGGGGAAAACTAGCTACGCCGATAAACTCATCTTT. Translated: CALGELRLTFWGKTSYADKLIF.

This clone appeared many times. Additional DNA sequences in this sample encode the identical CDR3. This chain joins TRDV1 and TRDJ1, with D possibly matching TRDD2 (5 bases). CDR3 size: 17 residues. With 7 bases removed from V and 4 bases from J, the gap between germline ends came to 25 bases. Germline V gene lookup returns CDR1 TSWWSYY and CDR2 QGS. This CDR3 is CALAPTFPGVGDDKLIF. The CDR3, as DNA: TGTGCTCTTGCCCCTACGTTCCCCGGGGTAGGAGACGATAAACTCATCTTT.

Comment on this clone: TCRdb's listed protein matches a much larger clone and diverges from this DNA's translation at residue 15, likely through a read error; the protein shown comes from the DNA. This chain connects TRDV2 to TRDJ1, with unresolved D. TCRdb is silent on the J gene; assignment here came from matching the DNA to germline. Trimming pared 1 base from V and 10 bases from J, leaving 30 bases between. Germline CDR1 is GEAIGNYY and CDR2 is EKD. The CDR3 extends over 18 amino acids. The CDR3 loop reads CACDTVQVGAGTPSRLIF. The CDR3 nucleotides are TGTGCCTGTGACACGGTCCAGGTGGGTGCGGGCACCCCGAGCAGACTCATCTTT.

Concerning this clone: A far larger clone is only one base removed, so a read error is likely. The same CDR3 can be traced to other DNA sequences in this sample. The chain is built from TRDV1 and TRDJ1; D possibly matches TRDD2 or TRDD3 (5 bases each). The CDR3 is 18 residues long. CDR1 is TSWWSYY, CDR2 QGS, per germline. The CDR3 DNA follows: TGTGCTCTTGGGGACCACCTACGTATTACTGGTACTGCCGATAAACTCATATTT. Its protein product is CALGDHLRITGTADKLIF.

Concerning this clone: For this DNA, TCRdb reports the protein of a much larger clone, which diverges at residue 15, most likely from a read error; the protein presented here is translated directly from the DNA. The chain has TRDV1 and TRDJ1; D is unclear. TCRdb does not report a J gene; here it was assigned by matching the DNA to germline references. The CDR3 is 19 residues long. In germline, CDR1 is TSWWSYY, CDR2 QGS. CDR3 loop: CALGGRLKKSLRYTNKLIF. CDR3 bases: TGTGCTCTTGGGGGAAGACTTAAAAAGTCCCTCCGGTACACCAATAAACTCATCTTT.

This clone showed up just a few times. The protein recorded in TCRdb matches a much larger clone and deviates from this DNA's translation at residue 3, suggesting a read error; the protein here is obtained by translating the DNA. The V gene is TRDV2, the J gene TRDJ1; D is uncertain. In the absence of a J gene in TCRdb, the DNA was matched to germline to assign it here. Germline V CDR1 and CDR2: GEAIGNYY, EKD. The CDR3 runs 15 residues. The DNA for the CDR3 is TGTGCCCGTGACACCGTGGTCCGACCTACCGATAAACTCATCTTT. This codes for CARDTVVRPTDKLIF.

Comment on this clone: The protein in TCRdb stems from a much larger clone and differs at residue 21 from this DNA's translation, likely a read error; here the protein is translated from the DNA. CDR3 protein: CACDTEGGGYASRSSWDTRQVFF. The CDR3 nucleotides read TGTGCCTGTGACACCGAGGGTGGGGGATACGCATCCCGAAGCTCCTGGGACACCCGACAGGTGTTTTTC. The V gene call reads TRDV2; no J gene was called; the table's D call, TRDD3, has no DNA check behind it. Germline-derived CDR1 and CDR2 are GEAIGNYY and EKD. CDR3 length: 23 amino acids.

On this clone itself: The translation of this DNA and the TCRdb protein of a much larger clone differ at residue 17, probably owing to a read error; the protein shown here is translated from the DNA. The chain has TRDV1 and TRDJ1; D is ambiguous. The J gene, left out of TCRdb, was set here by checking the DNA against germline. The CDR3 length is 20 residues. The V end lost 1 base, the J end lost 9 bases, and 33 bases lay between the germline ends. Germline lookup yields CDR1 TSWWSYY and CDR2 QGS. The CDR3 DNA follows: TGTGCTCTTGGGGAACAAGTTGGACACGTCACGCAGACTGATTGGGAGGAACTCATCTTT. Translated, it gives CALGEQVGHVTQTDWEELIF.

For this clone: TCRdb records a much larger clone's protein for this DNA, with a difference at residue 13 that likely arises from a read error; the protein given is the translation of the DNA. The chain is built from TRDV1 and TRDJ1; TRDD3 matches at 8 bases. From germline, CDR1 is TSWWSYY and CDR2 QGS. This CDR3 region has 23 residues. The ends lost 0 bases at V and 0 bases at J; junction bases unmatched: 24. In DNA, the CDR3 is TGTGCTCTTGGGGAACTCGGTAACTCATATCGCCCCGGGGGGGATAGGGACACCGATAAACTCATCTTT. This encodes CALGELGNSYRPGGDRDTDKLIF.

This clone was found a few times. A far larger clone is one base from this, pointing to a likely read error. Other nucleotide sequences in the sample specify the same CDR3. CDR3 protein: CALGETLQLGGLYTDKLIF. CDR3 DNA sequence: TGTGCCCTTGGGGAAACTCTCCAACTGGGGGGCCTGTACACCGATAAACTCATCTTT. This chain links TRDV1 with TRDJ1; 8 bases fit TRDD3. CDR3 length: 19 amino acids. Germline V gene lookup returns CDR1 TSWWSYY and CDR2 QGS.